These T cell receptor beta chains were read from a single sample in a study of T-cell memory formation after mild COVID-19. From the 5' RACE reads, TCRdb called clonotypes with MiXCR, one entry per CDR3 protein. The sample lists hundreds of thousands of distinct CDR3 sequences; approximately 19% were seen once. The specimen sequenced was PBMCs or a T cell subset sorted from them (not recorded which). The receptors derive from an adult woman who had mild COVID-19 (a few samples of this study predate the infection). Cell type and time point are not known. Both conserved end residues are part of each CDR3. D genes are given only for firm matches. Where a row states a size, it is once, few, many or the class of an expanded clone; other rows omit it.

d_call: .; j_call: TRBJ2-7; v_call: TRBV12-3/TRBV12-4; clone_size: few; cdr3_nt: TGTGCCAGCAGTCCCGGGTGGAAGCAGTACTTC; cdr3_aa: CASSPGWKQYF
d_call: .; j_call: TRBJ1-1; v_call: TRBV12-3/TRBV12-4; clone_size: .; cdr3_nt: TGTGCCAGCACTCGTTCAACGGGTTTGAACACTGAAGCTTTCTTT; cdr3_aa: CASTRSTGLNTEAFF
d_call: TRBD2; j_call: TRBJ2-5; v_call: TRBV5-6; clone_size: few; cdr3_nt: TGTGCCAGCAGCTTGGGGGGGACTAGCGGGGCCCGTGACGACTTC; cdr3_aa: CASSLGGTSGARDDF
d_call: .; j_call: TRBJ1-5; v_call: TRBV6-5; clone_size: .; cdr3_nt: TGTGCCAGCAGTATCTATGGGACGGAGCCCCAGCATTTT; cdr3_aa: CASSIYGTEPQHF
d_call: .; j_call: TRBJ1-1; v_call: TRBV19; clone_size: .; cdr3_nt: TGTGCCAGTAGTATGTTAGGCAGCAACACTGAAGCTTTCTTT; cdr3_aa: CASSMLGSNTEAFF
d_call: .; j_call: TRBJ1-6; v_call: TRBV7-9; clone_size: few; cdr3_nt: TGTGCCAGCAGCCAATGGGACGGCACCTGGAGGTCACCCCTCCACTTT; cdr3_aa: CASSQWDGTWRSPLHF
d_call: .; j_call: TRBJ1-1; v_call: TRBV20-1; clone_size: few; cdr3_nt: TGCAGTGCTAGAGTGGGGGGCTTGGACACTGAAGCTTTCTTT; cdr3_aa: CSARVGGLDTEAFF
d_call: .; j_call: TRBJ1-2; v_call: TRBV12-3/TRBV12-4; clone_size: .; cdr3_nt: TGTGCCAGCAGTTTAGGTGGGAGCGCATATGGCTACACCTTC; cdr3_aa: CASSLGGSAYGYTF
d_call: .; j_call: TRBJ2-7; v_call: TRBV20-1; clone_size: .; cdr3_nt: TGCAGTGCTAGGGACGGAAATCGGGGTCGGAACGAGCAGTACTTC; cdr3_aa: CSARDGNRGRNEQYF
d_call: TRBD2; j_call: TRBJ2-7; v_call: TRBV6-1; clone_size: .; cdr3_nt: TGTGCCAGCAGTCCCGGGACTAGCGGGAAGTACGAGCAGTACTTC; cdr3_aa: CASSPGTSGKYEQYF
d_call: .; j_call: TRBJ2-3; v_call: TRBV19; clone_size: many; cdr3_nt: TGTGCCAGTAGTATAGATCCCCGGGCCACAGATACGCAGTATTTT; cdr3_aa: CASSIDPRATDTQYF
d_call: .; j_call: TRBJ1-1; v_call: TRBV5-8; clone_size: few; cdr3_nt: TGTGCCAGCAGCTTGGTAACCTTGGCGGGTGAGCACACTGAAGCTTTCTTT; cdr3_aa: CASSLVTLAGEHTEAFF
d_call: .; j_call: TRBJ2-6; v_call: TRBV12-3/TRBV12-4; clone_size: .; cdr3_nt: TGTGCCAGCAGATCTACAGGGACTGGGGCCAACGTCCTGACTTTC; cdr3_aa: CASRSTGTGANVLTF
d_call: TRBD1; j_call: TRBJ2-1; v_call: TRBV29-1; clone_size: .; cdr3_nt: TGCAGCGTTCGTCCCGGGACAGGGATGGATGAGCAGTTCTTC; cdr3_aa: CSVRPGTGMDEQFF
d_call: .; j_call: TRBJ1-1; v_call: TRBV5-5; clone_size: .; cdr3_nt: TGTGCCAGCAGCTCTACAGGGATGGCTGAAGCTTTCTTT; cdr3_aa: CASSSTGMAEAFF
d_call: TRBD1; j_call: TRBJ2-2; v_call: TRBV7-6; clone_size: few; cdr3_nt: TGTGCCAGCTCCGGACAGGGCGAAACCGGGGAGCTGTTTTTT; cdr3_aa: CASSGQGETGELFF
d_call: .; j_call: TRBJ2-3; v_call: TRBV28; clone_size: .; cdr3_nt: TGTGCCAGCACCACCACAGATACGCAGTATTTT; cdr3_aa: CASTTTDTQYF
d_call: TRBD2; j_call: TRBJ2-5; v_call: TRBV5-1; clone_size: .; cdr3_nt: TGCGCCAGCAGCTGGGCTCTAGCGGGAGCTGAACGCATGTACCAAGAGACCCAGTACTTC; cdr3_aa: CASSWALAGAERMYQETQYF
d_call: TRBD2; j_call: TRBJ2-1; v_call: TRBV7-9; clone_size: .; cdr3_nt: TGTGCCAGCAGCCCAAGGGCTAGCGGGAGGGCCGGCTACTACAATGAGCAGTTCTTC; cdr3_aa: CASSPRASGRAGYYNEQFF
d_call: .; j_call: TRBJ2-3; v_call: TRBV10-3; clone_size: few; cdr3_nt: TGTGCCATCAGTGAACCCCTTGGGCGGGGGCACACAGATACGCAGTATTTT; cdr3_aa: CAISEPLGRGHTDTQYF
d_call: .; j_call: TRBJ1-4; v_call: TRBV7-7; clone_size: .; cdr3_nt: TGTGCTAGCAGCTTAATTTCGAGCGGGTGGCCAACTAATGAAAAACTGTTTTTT; cdr3_aa: CASSLISSGWPTNEKLFF
d_call: TRBD1; j_call: TRBJ2-1; v_call: TRBV7-2; clone_size: .; cdr3_nt: TGTGCCAGCAGCTACCACAGGGGACCCATCTCCTACAATGAGCAGTTCTTC; cdr3_aa: CASSYHRGPISYNEQFF
d_call: .; j_call: TRBJ2-7; v_call: TRBV5-1; clone_size: few; cdr3_nt: TGCGCCAGCAGCCCAGGGAGAGGGATACCCTACGAGCAGTACTTC; cdr3_aa: CASSPGRGIPYEQYF
d_call: .; j_call: TRBJ2-7; v_call: TRBV7-8; clone_size: .; cdr3_nt: TGTGCCACTTCGCGGAGGGTCAATACCTACGAGCAGTACTTC; cdr3_aa: CATSRRVNTYEQYF
d_call: .; j_call: TRBJ2-5; v_call: TRBV24-1; clone_size: many; cdr3_nt: TGTGCCACCAGTGATTTGCACGCTAGCCGTGGAGAGACCCAGTACTTC; cdr3_aa: CATSDLHASRGETQYF
d_call: .; j_call: TRBJ2-3; v_call: TRBV5-1; clone_size: .; cdr3_nt: TGCGCCAGCAGCACCTCAGAGCTCATCACAGATACGCAGTATTTT; cdr3_aa: CASSTSELITDTQYF
d_call: .; j_call: TRBJ2-3; v_call: TRBV7-7; clone_size: .; cdr3_nt: TGTGCCAGCAGCCAGGACAGTATCACAGATACGCAGTATTTT; cdr3_aa: CASSQDSITDTQYF